These T cell receptor beta chains were read from a single sample in a study of shared clonotypes between healthy human individuals. Using immunoSEQ multiplex PCR, the repertoire was profiled, and TCRdb retains in-frame clones only, with some absent. There are more than 2,000,000 clones in the sample; 93% occur only once, and 0.35% to 0.45% lies in the top ten. Sequencing input: naive CD4+ T cells from PBMCs. The receptors here all came from a man between 18 and 35 years old in good health. Some clones in this sample may be carry-over from other donors' samples. CDR3s leave out the opening cysteine and the closing phenylalanine or tryptophan. D genes are given only for firm matches. Size values are once, few and many counts, or a class for expanded clones, and some rows have none.

>-|-|TRBV7-2
ASSGVRGATDTQY
>-|-|TRBV2
ATKDTSRADTQY
>-|-|TRBV7-9
ASSPKPRGPTTDTQY
>-|-|TRBV7-3
ASSPRPQETQY
>-|-|TRBV7-2
ASSLRTGGDT
>-|-|TRBV5-1
ASSLQQTYEQY
>TRBD2|-|TRBV7-9
ASSLITSGEQY
>TRBD1|-|TRBV19
ASSTGQGGYEQY
>-|-|TRBV5-6
ASSGRALVGEQY
>TRBD2|-|TRBV12-5
ASALAGGDTQY
>-|-|TRBV7-2
ASSPGLGLGGANVLT
>-|-|TRBV5-1
ASSLAGTDDEKLF
>-|-|TRBV7-8
ASSRLDGPTEQY
>-|-|TRBV11-3
ASSSTRLGTDTQY
>-|-|TRBV4-1
ASSPQPRYQETQY
>TRBD1|-|TRBV29-1
SGQQGGETQY
>-|-|TRBV28
ASSFSGLGAKNIQY
>TRBD2|-|TRBV5-1
ASRSLAGDEQY
>TRBD2|-|TRBV4-2
ASSASGTSETQY
>-|-|TRBV29-1
SVEGLGTGLNYEQY
>-|-|TRBV27
ASTPGRAPETQY
>-|once|TRBV2
ASSALTLEISQPQH
>-|-|TRBV5-1
ASSLLPGEAF
>-|-|TRBV13
ASRLGGLSNEKLF
>TRBD1|-|TRBV10-3
AISEDRFLAYEQY
>-|-|TRBV7-3
ASSPGGWVETQY
>TRBD2|-|TRBV29-1
SVEGGGDLAYEQY
>-|-|TRBV6-1
ASSEVTGSYEQY
>TRBD2|-|TRBV6-5
ASSYSLAGAYEQY
>-|-|TRBV5-1
ASRGTAQETQY
>-|-|TRBV28
ASRPDSNTGELF
>TRBD2|-|TRBV28
ASSETSLQETQY
>TRBD2|-|TRBV10-1
ASSALAGAFYNEQF